This T cell receptor beta chain was observed in a study of T-cell memory formation after mild COVID-19. The J segment lost 2 bases and the V segment lost 5 bases, leaving 12 bases of the junction unmatched. Germline V gene sequence: CDR1 SGHNT, CDR2 YENEEA. This CDR3 comprises 20 residues. A single record per CDR3 protein comes from TCRdb applying MiXCR to the 5' RACE reads. The sample carries roughly 340,000 distinct CDR3 sequences, roughly 20% recorded once. The sample consisted of PBMCs or a T cell subset sorted from them (not recorded which). The chain combines TRBV11-3 with TRBJ2-1; 16 bases line up with TRBD2. This sequence originates from a man aged 18 to 35 who had mild COVID-19 (a few samples of this study predate the infection). Cell type and time point are not known. CDR3 nucleotides: TGTGCCAGCAGCCCCCGGAGGGGACTAGCGGGAGGGAGCGCCTACAATGAGCAGTTCTTC. Residues: CASSPRRGLAGGSAYNEQFF.